A selection of T cell receptor beta chains follows, all from one sample in a study of T cell responses to AZD1222 COVID-19 vaccine. Only in-frame clones appear in the TCRdb table, and some are missing; sequencing was by immunoSEQ multiplex PCR. The data show about 190,000 clones, approximately 87% seen once. Source: peripheral blood, taken on day 0 of MenACWY control vaccination. The receptors were sampled from an adult in good health. Each CDR3 is given without its conserved first and last residue. Fields, in order: D gene, V gene, J gene, CDR3 protein. The D gene is left open where the match is weak.

d_call: .
v_call: TRBV28
j_call: TRBJ2-2
cdr3_aa: ASSFTNTGELF

d_call: TRBD1
v_call: TRBV7-9
j_call: TRBJ1-4
cdr3_aa: ASSLSTGYGNEKLF

d_call: TRBD1
v_call: TRBV5-5
j_call: TRBJ1-5
cdr3_aa: ASSPGQGGQPQH

d_call: .
v_call: TRBV3-1/TRBV3-2
j_call: TRBJ1-3
cdr3_aa: ASSQSWTASSGNTIY

d_call: .
v_call: TRBV29-1
j_call: TRBJ1-2
cdr3_aa: SVNYPTGYT

d_call: TRBD2
v_call: TRBV28
j_call: TRBJ2-1
cdr3_aa: ASSLGLAGEQF

d_call: TRBD1
v_call: TRBV13
j_call: TRBJ1-4
cdr3_aa: ASSFGQGGTNEKLF

d_call: .
v_call: TRBV6-2/TRBV6-3
j_call: TRBJ1-5
cdr3_aa: ASRPPGGTQPQH

d_call: TRBD2
v_call: TRBV28
j_call: TRBJ2-1
cdr3_aa: ASRKAGINNEQF

d_call: .
v_call: TRBV9
j_call: TRBJ2-7
cdr3_aa: ASSGGPDLYEQY

d_call: TRBD1
v_call: TRBV7-9
j_call: TRBJ2-5
cdr3_aa: ASSSQTGPETQY

d_call: TRBD1
v_call: TRBV18
j_call: TRBJ2-6
cdr3_aa: ASSPTIPTGSSGANVLT

d_call: .
v_call: TRBV7-3
j_call: TRBJ2-3
cdr3_aa: ASSYGDTQY

d_call: .
v_call: TRBV5-1
j_call: TRBJ2-1
cdr3_aa: ASSLDHPGTQVPYYNEQF

d_call: TRBD1
v_call: TRBV6-5
j_call: TRBJ1-2
cdr3_aa: ASSWTGGDGYT

d_call: TRBD2
v_call: TRBV19
j_call: TRBJ2-7
cdr3_aa: ASSIPGLAYEQY

d_call: TRBD1
v_call: TRBV18
j_call: TRBJ2-7
cdr3_aa: ASSTGQGYEQY

d_call: .
v_call: TRBV28
j_call: TRBJ2-3
cdr3_aa: ASSPRGYTQY

d_call: TRBD1
v_call: TRBV28
j_call: TRBJ1-6
cdr3_aa: ASSSPTGANNSPLH

d_call: .
v_call: TRBV7-9
j_call: TRBJ2-1
cdr3_aa: ASSLAGGHHEQF

d_call: TRBD1
v_call: TRBV7-9
j_call: TRBJ1-5
cdr3_aa: ASSLGTGASQPQH

d_call: .
v_call: TRBV29-1
j_call: TRBJ1-2
cdr3_aa: SVAPRGLNYGYT

d_call: .
v_call: TRBV15
j_call: TRBJ2-2
cdr3_aa: ATRGLGPTGELF

d_call: TRBD2
v_call: TRBV28
j_call: TRBJ2-7
cdr3_aa: ASSLLPPSGNPYEQY

d_call: TRBD2
v_call: TRBV28
j_call: TRBJ2-5
cdr3_aa: ASSTPLAGETQY

d_call: .
v_call: TRBV30
j_call: TRBJ2-7
cdr3_aa: AWASQGLRGIYEQY

d_call: TRBD2
v_call: TRBV19
j_call: TRBJ2-3
cdr3_aa: ASKLVAGGTQDTQY

d_call: TRBD1
v_call: TRBV4-1
j_call: TRBJ1-6
cdr3_aa: ASSHPGGQANSPLH

d_call: .
v_call: TRBV2
j_call: TRBJ1-3
cdr3_aa: ASSEFVFSGNTIY

d_call: .
v_call: TRBV6-6
j_call: TRBJ1-4
cdr3_aa: ASSYRQNNEKLF

d_call: TRBD2
v_call: TRBV7-8
j_call: TRBJ2-1
cdr3_aa: ASSFSGSMGNEQF

d_call: .
v_call: TRBV19
j_call: TRBJ1-6
cdr3_aa: ASSIGEGSPLH

d_call: TRBD1
v_call: TRBV28
j_call: TRBJ2-2
cdr3_aa: ASSDRGRDTGELF

d_call: .
v_call: TRBV7-2
j_call: TRBJ1-2
cdr3_aa: ASSPRVGSYGYT

d_call: .
v_call: TRBV5-5
j_call: TRBJ1-5
cdr3_aa: ASSPDTYSNQPQH

d_call: TRBD2
v_call: TRBV7-2
j_call: TRBJ2-7
cdr3_aa: ASSSLAGGSYEQY

d_call: .
v_call: TRBV7-9
j_call: TRBJ2-7
cdr3_aa: ASSRGAQNEQY

d_call: .
v_call: TRBV28
j_call: TRBJ2-5
cdr3_aa: ASSLYQETQY

d_call: .
v_call: TRBV6-5
j_call: TRBJ2-2
cdr3_aa: ASSYRTENTGELF

d_call: .
v_call: TRBV6-5
j_call: TRBJ2-1
cdr3_aa: ASILPPDEQF

d_call: .
v_call: TRBV6-2/TRBV6-3
j_call: TRBJ2-1
cdr3_aa: ASSARDPPWNEQF

d_call: .
v_call: TRBV5-6
j_call: TRBJ1-1
cdr3_aa: ASSAGVGEAF

d_call: .
v_call: TRBV12-3/TRBV12-4
j_call: TRBJ1-1
cdr3_aa: ASSHGVAEAF

d_call: TRBD1
v_call: TRBV2
j_call: TRBJ2-4
cdr3_aa: ASSGRTGRTNIQY

d_call: .
v_call: TRBV27
j_call: TRBJ2-1
cdr3_aa: ASSLLGTDEQF

d_call: TRBD1
v_call: TRBV10-3
j_call: TRBJ2-2
cdr3_aa: AISESHGTALNANTGELF

d_call: .
v_call: TRBV6-2/TRBV6-3
j_call: TRBJ2-1
cdr3_aa: ASSDSGSNEQF

d_call: TRBD2
v_call: TRBV7-2
j_call: TRBJ2-3
cdr3_aa: ASSLRGRGGQDTQY

d_call: .
v_call: TRBV3-1/TRBV3-2
j_call: TRBJ2-1
cdr3_aa: ASSHPRGNEQF

d_call: TRBD1
v_call: TRBV25-1
j_call: TRBJ1-3
cdr3_aa: ASSEPGQAGNTIY

d_call: .
v_call: TRBV2
j_call: TRBJ2-5
cdr3_aa: ASRGPNGETQY

d_call: TRBD2
v_call: TRBV5-1
j_call: TRBJ2-5
cdr3_aa: ASSLGDYQETQY